A single TCR beta chain is shown here with its context. What it binds is unknown. This specimen belongs to a study of OX40 agonist ivuxolimab in advanced cancers. At the level of the study: Ivuxolimab, an agonistic anti-OX40 (CD134) antibody, was given to patients. Partial responses were observed in three patients, of whom one had hepatocellular carcinoma and two had cutaneous melanoma.

V lost 1 base and J lost 8, with 10 bases in between. Germline CDR1 is SGHTA and CDR2 is FQGNSA. The CDR3 extends over 13 amino acids. Study-wide points: No antigen was identified for the clonally expanded peripheral T cells. Expanded clones tended on average to be more numerous among CD8+ T cells than CD4+.

Repertoires were generated with immunoSEQ multiplex PCR, while TCRdb's copy carries only in-frame clones and drops some. The data hold tens of thousands of clones, with less than 90% observed a single time. The material sequenced was CD4+ or CD8+ T cells sorted from blood, taken in a trial of the OX40 agonist ivuxolimab. The source is an adult with an advanced solid tumor such as melanoma, head and neck, liver or kidney cancer. The chain combines TRBV7-2 with TRBJ2-3; D ambiguous. CDR3 sequence: CASSLGLPGTQYF. The CDR3 DNA sequence: TGTGCCAGCAGCTTAGGCCTCCCCGGTACGCAGTATTTT.